Listed below are T cell receptor beta chains from one sample, sequenced in a study of T cell changes during pregnancy in multiple sclerosis. Sequencing was performed with immunoSEQ multiplex PCR; in TCRdb, only in-frame clones are kept and a portion is missing. Counted here are 91,000 or so clones, over 85% occurring once; the ten biggest clones make up over 0.85%. Source: peripheral blood, taken after pregnancy. All receptors come from a female donor with multiple sclerosis, enrolled in a pregnancy study. CDR3s include the opening cysteine and the closing phenylalanine or tryptophan. The order of the fields is J gene, clone size, D gene, V gene, CDR3 DNA, CDR3 protein. D genes are given only for firm matches. Part of the rows lack a size; the others show once, few, many or a class for expanded clones.

J: TRBJ2-7; size: .; D: .; V: TRBV5-5; DNA: TGTGCCAGCAGCTTAGGCTGGCGGGCACCCTACGAGCAGTACTTC; CDR3: CASSLGWRAPYEQYF
J: TRBJ2-7; size: .; D: .; V: TRBV10-3; DNA: TGTGCCATCAGTGAGGCAGGGGACTATACCTACGAGCAGTACTTC; CDR3: CAISEAGDYTYEQYF
J: TRBJ2-7; size: .; D: TRBD2; V: TRBV4-3; DNA: TGCGCCAGCAGCCAACTAGCGGCTGGAGCCTACGAGCAGTACTTC; CDR3: CASSQLAAGAYEQYF
J: TRBJ1-1; size: .; D: .; V: TRBV5-4; DNA: TGTGCCAGCAGCTTGCGGGGAAGTACTGAAGCTTTCTTT; CDR3: CASSLRGSTEAFF
J: TRBJ2-7; size: .; D: TRBD1; V: TRBV28; DNA: TGTGCCAGCACTTCCGGGACAGATTACGAGCAGTACTTC; CDR3: CASTSGTDYEQYF
J: TRBJ2-2; size: once; D: TRBD2; V: TRBV5-1; DNA: TGCGCCAGCAGTTATCCGGGACTAGCGCAAGGCGGGGAGCTGTTTTTT; CDR3: CASSYPGLAQGGELFF
J: TRBJ2-3; size: .; D: .; V: TRBV10-1; DNA: TGCGCCAGCAGTGAGTCTCAGGTGGATACGCAGTATTTT; CDR3: CASSESQVDTQYF
J: TRBJ2-2; size: .; D: TRBD2; V: TRBV29-1; DNA: TGCAGCGTTGGGGGGGGAACCGGGGAGCTGTTTTTT; CDR3: CSVGGGTGELFF
J: TRBJ2-7; size: .; D: TRBD1; V: TRBV11-3; DNA: TGTGCCAGCAGCTTAGCGACAGGGAGCTCCTACGAGCAGTACTTC; CDR3: CASSLATGSSYEQYF
J: TRBJ2-5; size: .; D: TRBD1; V: TRBV27; DNA: TGTGCCAGCAACCCGGGACAGGGTAATTTTGAGACCCAGTACTTC; CDR3: CASNPGQGNFETQYF
J: TRBJ2-7; size: .; D: .; V: TRBV18; DNA: TGTGCCAGCTCACCAGCCACCGAGGATACCTACGAGCAGTACTTC; CDR3: CASSPATEDTYEQYF
J: TRBJ2-5; size: .; D: .; V: TRBV9; DNA: TGTGCCAGCAGCGTAGAACCGGGAGAGACCCAGTACTTC; CDR3: CASSVEPGETQYF
J: TRBJ2-3; size: .; D: .; V: TRBV30; DNA: TGTGCCGGAATTTGGAGCGACAGCACAGATACGCAGTATTTT; CDR3: CAGIWSDSTDTQYF
J: TRBJ2-5; size: .; D: TRBD2; V: TRBV5-6; DNA: TGTGCCAGCCTCCGAGGCGCTAGCGGCCCCCAAGAGACCCAGTACTTC; CDR3: CASLRGASGPQETQYF
J: TRBJ2-3; size: .; D: TRBD2; V: TRBV7-9; DNA: TGTGCCAGCCGGCGGACTAGCGGGACAGAAGATACGCAGTATTTT; CDR3: CASRRTSGTEDTQYF
J: TRBJ2-7; size: few; D: TRBD2; V: TRBV5-4; DNA: TGTGCCAGCAGCTCGGAGCGGGGCTCCTACGAGCAGTACTTC; CDR3: CASSSERGSYEQYF
J: TRBJ2-3; size: .; D: TRBD2; V: TRBV6-4; DNA: TGTGCCAGCAGTGGGCGAGCGGGCGGGGGACCAGATACGCAGTATTTT; CDR3: CASSGRAGGGPDTQYF
J: TRBJ2-3; size: few; D: .; V: TRBV6-5; DNA: TGTGCCAGCAGTTACTCCCTCCTTCGGGAGGATACGCAGTATTTT; CDR3: CASSYSLLREDTQYF
J: TRBJ1-2; size: .; D: .; V: TRBV7-9; DNA: TGTGCCAGCAGCTTAGCATCGGGGGATTGGTACACCTTC; CDR3: CASSLASGDWYTF
J: TRBJ2-1; size: .; D: TRBD2; V: TRBV27; DNA: TGTGCCAGCAGTATACTAGCGGGTGGGGGCGCTGAGCAGTTCTTC; CDR3: CASSILAGGGAEQFF
J: TRBJ2-1; size: .; D: .; V: TRBV19; DNA: TGTGCCAGTAGTATAAAGGCTAGCTATGAGCAGTTCTTC; CDR3: CASSIKASYEQFF
J: TRBJ2-3; size: .; D: .; V: TRBV5-1; DNA: TGCGCCAGCCGGGTCGGCGGCACTAGCACAGATACGCAGTATTTT; CDR3: CASRVGGTSTDTQYF
J: TRBJ2-4; size: .; D: TRBD1; V: TRBV6-5; DNA: TGTGCCAGCAGCGGACAGGGGGCAGCCAAAAACATTCAGTACTTC; CDR3: CASSGQGAAKNIQYF
J: TRBJ2-1; size: .; D: TRBD2; V: TRBV19; DNA: TGTGCCAGTAGTTGGACTAGTTACAATGAGCAGTTCTTC; CDR3: CASSWTSYNEQFF
J: TRBJ2-6; size: .; D: .; V: TRBV9; DNA: TGTGCCAGCAGCGAGGCCGGGAACGGGGCCAACGTCCTGACTTTC; CDR3: CASSEAGNGANVLTF
J: TRBJ1-5; size: .; D: .; V: TRBV6-1; DNA: TGTGCCAGCAGTGCTCGGCAGGGGACCAATCAGCCCCAGCATTTT; CDR3: CASSARQGTNQPQHF
J: TRBJ1-2; size: .; D: TRBD1; V: TRBV7-2; DNA: TGTGCCAGCAGCTTAGGGGGACCGACAGGGGGACCCTATGGCTACACCTTC; CDR3: CASSLGGPTGGPYGYTF
J: TRBJ1-4; size: .; D: .; V: TRBV28; DNA: TGTGCCAGCAGTTTAGGCCAGGGTGGAAGAAGGAATGAAAAACTGTTTTTT; CDR3: CASSLGQGGRRNEKLFF
J: TRBJ2-5; size: .; D: TRBD2; V: TRBV5-6; DNA: TGTGCCAGCAGCATCCGGGACTACCTACAAGAGACCCAGTACTTC; CDR3: CASSIRDYLQETQYF
J: TRBJ2-5; size: .; D: TRBD2; V: TRBV5-1; DNA: TGCGCCAGCAACCTCAACGTAGCGGGAGGTCCAGAGACCCAGTACTTC; CDR3: CASNLNVAGGPETQYF
J: TRBJ2-5; size: .; D: .; V: TRBV5-1; DNA: TGCGCCAGCAGCTTGAATACAGGGAACGGAGAGACCCAGTACTTC; CDR3: CASSLNTGNGETQYF
J: TRBJ1-1; size: .; D: .; V: TRBV2; DNA: TGTGCCAGCAGCGACGGGTTCTCCACTGAAGCTTTCTTT; CDR3: CASSDGFSTEAFF
J: TRBJ2-3; size: .; D: .; V: TRBV28; DNA: TGTGCCAGCCTGCCGTTGATGACAGTTAGCACAGATACGCAGTATTTT; CDR3: CASLPLMTVSTDTQYF
J: TRBJ2-1; size: .; D: TRBD2; V: TRBV19; DNA: TGTGCCAGTAGTCCACTAGCGGAAAAAACCCGGGGTGAGCAGTTCTTC; CDR3: CASSPLAEKTRGEQFF
J: TRBJ1-1; size: once; D: .; V: TRBV4-3; DNA: TGCGCCAGCAGCCAAGATGTGGGCAGAGTGACTGAAGCTTTCTTT; CDR3: CASSQDVGRVTEAFF
J: TRBJ1-1; size: .; D: .; V: TRBV6-5; DNA: TGTGCCAGCAGTTACATGCGGGACACTGAAGCTTTCTTT; CDR3: CASSYMRDTEAFF
J: TRBJ2-1; size: .; D: TRBD2; V: TRBV18; DNA: TGTGCCAGCTCACCACCGTTGCTAGCGGGTTCCTACAATGAGCAGTTCTTC; CDR3: CASSPPLLAGSYNEQFF
J: TRBJ1-1; size: .; D: .; V: TRBV7-2; DNA: TGTGCCAGCAGCCGCCCGGGACTCATGAACACTGAAGCTTTCTTT; CDR3: CASSRPGLMNTEAFF
J: TRBJ1-1; size: .; D: .; V: TRBV19; DNA: TGTGCCAGTAGTATAGGGCGGGAAGCTTTCTTT; CDR3: CASSIGREAFF
J: TRBJ1-5; size: .; D: .; V: TRBV19; DNA: TGTGCCAGTACCCGCCAGGGAGGCATGCAGCCCCAGCATTTT; CDR3: CASTRQGGMQPQHF
J: TRBJ1-2; size: .; D: TRBD1; V: TRBV5-1; DNA: TGCGCCAGCAGCTTGGCTACGCCGGGACAGGGGCGCGGCTACACCTTC; CDR3: CASSLATPGQGRGYTF
J: TRBJ2-3; size: .; D: TRBD2; V: TRBV13; DNA: TGTGCCAGCAGCAACACTAGCGGGAGTAGCACAGATACGCAGTATTTT; CDR3: CASSNTSGSSTDTQYF
J: TRBJ2-6; size: few; D: .; V: TRBV4-1; DNA: TGCGCCAGCAGCCAAGACGTTTTCGCCGGGGGGCGAGGATCTGGGGCCAACGTCCTGACTTTC; CDR3: CASSQDVFAGGRGSGANVLTF
J: TRBJ1-3; size: few; D: .; V: TRBV5-6; DNA: TGTGCCAGCAGCTTGAGTGGCCTAGCCAACACCATATATTTT; CDR3: CASSLSGLANTIYF